This T cell receptor (beta chain) was observed in a study of blood T cell repertoires in COVID-19. Study information: Acute and convalescent COVID-19 samples came from the United States, Italy and Spain.

Assay used: immunoSEQ multiplex PCR; TCRdb lists only in-frame clones, some missing. The data hold hundreds of thousands of clones, with around 86% observed a single time. In its sample, this clone was seen once. This TCR was sampled from a man aged 70 or older with acute or convalescent COVID-19. The material sequenced was peripheral blood.

The CDR3 region has the DNA TGTGCCAGCAGCTTAGGCCCCCAGGGGAGTACTGGAAACACCATATATTTT. Protein product: CASSLGPQGSTGNTIYF. The J gene is TRBJ1-3, the V gene TRBV7-2; tentatively, D is TRBD1 (6 bases). This CDR3 spans 17 amino acids. Trimming removed 1 base from V and 2 bases from J, with 15 bases in between. CDR1 and CDR2 (germline): SGHTA, FQGNSA.